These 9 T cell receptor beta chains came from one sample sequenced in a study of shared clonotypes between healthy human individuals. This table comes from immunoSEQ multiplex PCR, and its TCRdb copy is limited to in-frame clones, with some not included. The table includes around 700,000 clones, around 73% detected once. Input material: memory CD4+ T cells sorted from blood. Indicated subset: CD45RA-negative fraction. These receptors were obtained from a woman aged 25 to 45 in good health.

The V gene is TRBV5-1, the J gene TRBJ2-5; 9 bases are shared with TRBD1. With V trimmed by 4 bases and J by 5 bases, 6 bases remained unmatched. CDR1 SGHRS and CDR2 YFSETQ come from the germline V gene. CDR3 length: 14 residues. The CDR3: CASSTGQGRETQYF. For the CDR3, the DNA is TGCGCCAGCAGCACCGGACAGGGGAGGGAGACCCAGTACTTC. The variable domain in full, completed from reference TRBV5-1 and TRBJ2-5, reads KAGVTQTPRYLIKTRGQQVTLSCSPISGHRSVSWYQQTPGQGLQFLFEYFSETQRNKGNFPGRFSGRQFSNSRSEMNVSTLELGDSALYLCASSTGQGRETQYFGPGTRLLVL.

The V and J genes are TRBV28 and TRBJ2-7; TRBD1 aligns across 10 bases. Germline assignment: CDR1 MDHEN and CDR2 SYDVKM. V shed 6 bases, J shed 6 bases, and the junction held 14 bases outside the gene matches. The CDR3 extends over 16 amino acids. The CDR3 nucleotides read TGTGCCAGCAGAGAACTACCGGGACAGGGGTTTCTCGAGCAGTACTTC. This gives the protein CASRELPGQGFLEQYF.

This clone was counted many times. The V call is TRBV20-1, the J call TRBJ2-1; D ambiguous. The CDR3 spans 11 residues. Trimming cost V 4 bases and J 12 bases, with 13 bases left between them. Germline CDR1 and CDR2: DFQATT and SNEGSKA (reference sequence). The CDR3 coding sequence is TGCAGTGCTAACGGGCCCACAGCGCAGTTCTTC. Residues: CSANGPTAQFF.

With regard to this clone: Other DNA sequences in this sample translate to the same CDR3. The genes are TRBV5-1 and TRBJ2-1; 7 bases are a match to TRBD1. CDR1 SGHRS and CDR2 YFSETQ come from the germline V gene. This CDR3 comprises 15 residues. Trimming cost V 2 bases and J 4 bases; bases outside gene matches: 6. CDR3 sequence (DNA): TGCGCCAGCAGCTTCGGGGACAGAGATTACAATGAGCAGTTCTTC. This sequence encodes CASSFGDRDYNEQFF.

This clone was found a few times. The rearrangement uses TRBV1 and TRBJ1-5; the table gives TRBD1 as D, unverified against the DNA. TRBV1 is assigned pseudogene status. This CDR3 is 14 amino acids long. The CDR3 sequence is CTSSQDTGNQPQHF. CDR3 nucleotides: TGCACCAGCAGCCAAGATACAGGCAATCAGCCCCAGCATTTT.

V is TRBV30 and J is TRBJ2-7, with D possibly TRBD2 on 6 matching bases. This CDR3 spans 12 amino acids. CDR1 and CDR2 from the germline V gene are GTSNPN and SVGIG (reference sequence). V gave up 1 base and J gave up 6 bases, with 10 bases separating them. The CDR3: CAWSAGVGEQYF. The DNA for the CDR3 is TGTGCCTGGAGTGCGGGAGTCGGCGAGCAGTACTTC.

This CDR3 reads CASSLLADSYEQYF. CDR3 DNA sequence: TGTGCCAGCAGCTTACTAGCGGACTCCTACGAGCAGTACTTC. This chain connects TRBV7-9 to TRBJ2-7; TRBD2 matches at 7 bases. The CDR3 is made up of 14 amino acids. The V segment lost 2 bases and the J segment 0 bases; nucleotides outside the gene matches: 1. Germline CDR1 is SEHNR and CDR2 is FQNEAQ (reference sequence).

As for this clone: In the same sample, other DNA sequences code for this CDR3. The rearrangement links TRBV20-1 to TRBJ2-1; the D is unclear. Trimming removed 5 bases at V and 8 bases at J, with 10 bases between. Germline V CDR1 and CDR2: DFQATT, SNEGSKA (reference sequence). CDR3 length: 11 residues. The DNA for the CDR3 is TGCAGTGCTGGGAAATTCCATGAGCAGTTCTTC. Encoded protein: CSAGKFHEQFF.

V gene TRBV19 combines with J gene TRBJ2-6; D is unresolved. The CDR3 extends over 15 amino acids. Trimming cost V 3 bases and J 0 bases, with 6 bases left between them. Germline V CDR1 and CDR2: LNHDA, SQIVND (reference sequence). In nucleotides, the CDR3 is TGTGCCAGTAGTATGGGTTTCTCTGGGGCCAACGTCCTGACTTTC. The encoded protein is CASSMGFSGANVLTF.